This T cell receptor beta chain was observed in a study of OX40 agonist ivuxolimab in advanced cancers. The V gene's germline CDR1 is MNHEY and CDR2 SMNVEV (reference sequence). CDR3 length equals 14 residues. Trimming pared 8 bases from V and 7 bases from J, leaving 20 bases between. Repertoires were generated with immunoSEQ multiplex PCR, while TCRdb's copy carries only in-frame clones and drops some. The data show approximately 70,000 clones, about 88% seen once. Overall study results and limits: Dosing at 0.1 to 3.0 mg/kg was accompanied by clonal expansion of CD4+ and CD8+ blood T cells by week 6.

About this clone itself: Its antigen is unknown.

This clonotype originated in an adult with an advanced solid tumor such as melanoma, head and neck, liver or kidney cancer. Sequenced here: CD4+ or CD8+ T cells sorted from blood, sampled in a trial of the OX40 agonist ivuxolimab. The chain uses TRBV27 and TRBJ2-5; D might be TRBD1 or TRBD2, each matching 5 bases. CDR3 in amino acids: CASRQARAQGTQYF. The CDR3 DNA reads as TGTGCCAGCCGCCAAGCGAGGGCCCAGGGGACCCAGTACTTC.